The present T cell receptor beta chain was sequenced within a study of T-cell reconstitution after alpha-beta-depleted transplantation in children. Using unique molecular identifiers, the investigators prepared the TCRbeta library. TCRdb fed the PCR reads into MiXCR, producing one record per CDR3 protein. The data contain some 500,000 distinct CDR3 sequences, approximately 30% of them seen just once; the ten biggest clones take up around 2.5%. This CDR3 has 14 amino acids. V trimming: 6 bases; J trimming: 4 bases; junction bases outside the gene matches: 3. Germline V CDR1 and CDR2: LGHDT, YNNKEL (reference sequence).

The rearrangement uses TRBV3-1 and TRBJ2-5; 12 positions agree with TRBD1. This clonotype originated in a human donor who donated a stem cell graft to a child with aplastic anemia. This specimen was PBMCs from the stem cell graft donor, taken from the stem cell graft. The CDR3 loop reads CASSGTGGRETQYF. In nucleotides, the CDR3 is TGTGCCAGCAGTGGGACAGGGGGCAGAGAGACCCAGTACTTC.